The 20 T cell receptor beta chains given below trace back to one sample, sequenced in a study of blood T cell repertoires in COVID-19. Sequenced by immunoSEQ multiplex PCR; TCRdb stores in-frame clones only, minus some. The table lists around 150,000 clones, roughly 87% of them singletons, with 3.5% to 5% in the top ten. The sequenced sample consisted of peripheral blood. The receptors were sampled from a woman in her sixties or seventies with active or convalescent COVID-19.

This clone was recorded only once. The DNA of the CDR3 is TGTGCCAGCAGTTTAGCAAATCGGGGTGAAGCTTTCTTT. It yields the protein CASSLANRGEAFF. The chain links TRBV12-3 or TRBV12-4 to TRBJ1-1; the D is unclear. The ends were cut back, 0 bases at V and 7 bases at J, with 9 bases in the middle. This CDR3 spans 13 amino acids.

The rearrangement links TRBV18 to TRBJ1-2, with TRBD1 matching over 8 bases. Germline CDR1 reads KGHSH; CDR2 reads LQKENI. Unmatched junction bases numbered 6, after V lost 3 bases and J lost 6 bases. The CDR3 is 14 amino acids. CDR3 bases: TGTGCCAGCTCACCCCAGGGGGCGCAGGATGGCTACACCTTC. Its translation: CASSPQGAQDGYTF.

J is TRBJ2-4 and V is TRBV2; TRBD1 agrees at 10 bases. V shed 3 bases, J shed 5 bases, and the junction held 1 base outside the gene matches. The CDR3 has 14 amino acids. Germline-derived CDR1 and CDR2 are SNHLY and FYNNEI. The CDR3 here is CASSEDRGENIQYF. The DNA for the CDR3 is TGTGCCAGCAGTGAGGACAGGGGGGAAAACATTCAGTACTTC.

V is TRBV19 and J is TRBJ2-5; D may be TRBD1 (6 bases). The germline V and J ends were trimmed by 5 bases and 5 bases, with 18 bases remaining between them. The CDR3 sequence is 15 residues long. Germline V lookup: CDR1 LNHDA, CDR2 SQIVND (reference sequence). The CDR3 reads CASSPAGGQTETQYF. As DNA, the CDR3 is TGTGCCAGTAGTCCGGCGGGCGGACAGACGGAGACCCAGTACTTC.

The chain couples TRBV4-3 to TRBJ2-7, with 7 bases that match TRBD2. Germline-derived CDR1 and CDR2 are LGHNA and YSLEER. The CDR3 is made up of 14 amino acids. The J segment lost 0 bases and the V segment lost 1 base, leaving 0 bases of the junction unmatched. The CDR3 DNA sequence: TGCGCCAGCAGCCAAGGGGGGGGCTCCTACGAGCAGTACTTC. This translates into CASSQGGGSYEQYF.

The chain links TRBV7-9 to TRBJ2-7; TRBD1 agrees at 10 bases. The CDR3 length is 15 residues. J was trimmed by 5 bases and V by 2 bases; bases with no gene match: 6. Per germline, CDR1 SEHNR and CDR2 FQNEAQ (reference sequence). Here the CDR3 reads CASSLTGTGVDEQYF. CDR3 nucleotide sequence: TGTGCCAGCAGCTTAACCGGGACAGGGGTAGACGAGCAGTACTTC.

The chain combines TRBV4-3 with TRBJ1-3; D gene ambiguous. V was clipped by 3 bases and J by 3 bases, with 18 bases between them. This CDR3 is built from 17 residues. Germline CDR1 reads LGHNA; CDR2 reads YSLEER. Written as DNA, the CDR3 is TGCGCCAGCAGCCATCGCCTATCACCCGGGGATGGAAACACCATATATTTT. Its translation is CASSHRLSPGDGNTIYF.

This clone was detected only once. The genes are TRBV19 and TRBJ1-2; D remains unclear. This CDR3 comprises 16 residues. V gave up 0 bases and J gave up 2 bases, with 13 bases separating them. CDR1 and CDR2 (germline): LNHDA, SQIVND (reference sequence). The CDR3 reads CASSIDNSIPNYGYTF. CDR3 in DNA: TGTGCCAGTAGTATAGATAACAGCATCCCCAACTATGGCTACACCTTC.

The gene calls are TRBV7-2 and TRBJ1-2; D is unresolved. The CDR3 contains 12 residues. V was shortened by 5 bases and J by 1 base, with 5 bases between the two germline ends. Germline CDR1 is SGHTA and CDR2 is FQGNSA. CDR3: CASSVNNYGYTF. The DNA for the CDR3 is TGTGCCAGCAGCGTCAATAACTATGGCTACACCTTC.

The CDR3 bases are TGCGCCAGCAGCCAACTGGGACTGACAGATACGCAGTATTTT. Encoded protein: CASSQLGLTDTQYF. This chain joins TRBV4-3 and TRBJ2-3; D is possibly TRBD2 (6 bases). This CDR3 spans 14 amino acids. Trimming removed 2 bases from V and 3 bases from J, with 9 bases in between. CDR1 is LGHNA, CDR2 YSLEER, per germline.

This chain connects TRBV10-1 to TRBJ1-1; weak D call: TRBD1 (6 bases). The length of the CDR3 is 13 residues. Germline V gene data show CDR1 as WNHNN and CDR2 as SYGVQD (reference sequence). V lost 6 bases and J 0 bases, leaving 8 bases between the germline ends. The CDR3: CASSTGMNTEAFF. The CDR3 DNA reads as TGCGCCAGCAGCACAGGGATGAACACTGAAGCTTTCTTT.

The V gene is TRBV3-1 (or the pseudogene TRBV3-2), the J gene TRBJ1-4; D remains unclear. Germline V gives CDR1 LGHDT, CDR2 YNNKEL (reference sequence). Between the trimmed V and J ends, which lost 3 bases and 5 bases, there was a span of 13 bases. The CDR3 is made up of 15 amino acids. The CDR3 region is CASSQSAAPNEKLFF. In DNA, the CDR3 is TGTGCCAGCAGCCAGAGTGCAGCGCCCAATGAAAAACTGTTTTTT.

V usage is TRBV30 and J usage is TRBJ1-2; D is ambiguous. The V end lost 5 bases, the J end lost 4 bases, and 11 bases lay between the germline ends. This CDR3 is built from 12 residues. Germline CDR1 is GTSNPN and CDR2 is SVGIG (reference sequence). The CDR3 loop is CAWDPGSYGYTF. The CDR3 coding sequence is TGTGCCTGGGACCCGGGGTCCTATGGCTACACCTTC. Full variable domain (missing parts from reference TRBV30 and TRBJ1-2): SQTIHQWPATLVQPVGSPLSLECTVEGTSNPNLYWYRQAAGRGLQLLFYSVGIGQISSEVPQNLSASRPQDRQFILSSKKLLLSDSGFYLCAWDPGSYGYTFGSGTRLTVV.

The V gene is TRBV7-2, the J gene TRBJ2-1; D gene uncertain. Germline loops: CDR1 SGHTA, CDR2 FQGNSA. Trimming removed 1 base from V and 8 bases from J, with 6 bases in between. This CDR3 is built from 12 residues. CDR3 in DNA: TGTGCCAGCAGCTTAGTATCTTATGAGCAGTTCTTC. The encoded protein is CASSLVSYEQFF.

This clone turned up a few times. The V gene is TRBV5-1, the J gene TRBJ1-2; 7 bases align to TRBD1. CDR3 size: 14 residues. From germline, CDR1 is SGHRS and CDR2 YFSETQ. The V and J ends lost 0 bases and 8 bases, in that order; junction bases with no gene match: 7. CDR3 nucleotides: TGCGCCAGCAGCTTGGGACAGGGTCAAGGGGGCTACACCTTC. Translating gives CASSLGQGQGGYTF.

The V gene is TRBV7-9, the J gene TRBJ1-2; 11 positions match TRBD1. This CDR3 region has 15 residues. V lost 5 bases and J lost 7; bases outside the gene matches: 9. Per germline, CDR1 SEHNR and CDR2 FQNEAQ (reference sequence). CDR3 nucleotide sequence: TGTGCCAGCAGCACTCAAGGACAGGGGGCAATTGGCTACACCTTC. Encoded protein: CASSTQGQGAIGYTF.

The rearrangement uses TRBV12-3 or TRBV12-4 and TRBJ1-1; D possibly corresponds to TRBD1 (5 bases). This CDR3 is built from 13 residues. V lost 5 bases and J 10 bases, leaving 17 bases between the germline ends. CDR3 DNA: TGTGCCAGCAGTCTCGGGACTCCGGGCCCAGCTTTCTTT. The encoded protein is CASSLGTPGPAFF.

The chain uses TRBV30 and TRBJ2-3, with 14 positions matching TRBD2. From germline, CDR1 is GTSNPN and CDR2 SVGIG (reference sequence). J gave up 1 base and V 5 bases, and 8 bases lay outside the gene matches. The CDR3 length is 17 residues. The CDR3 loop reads CAWAKGLAGERTDTQYF. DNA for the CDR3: TGTGCCTGGGCAAAGGGACTAGCGGGGGAGCGCACAGATACGCAGTATTTT.

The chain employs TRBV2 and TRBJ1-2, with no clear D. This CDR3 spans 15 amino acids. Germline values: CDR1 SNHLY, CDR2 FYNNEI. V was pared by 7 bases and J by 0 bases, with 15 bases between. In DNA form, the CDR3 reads TGTGCCAGCATCGACGAGGGTGCGACTAACTATGGCTACACCTTC. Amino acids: CASIDEGATNYGYTF. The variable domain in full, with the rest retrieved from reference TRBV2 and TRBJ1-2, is EPEVTQTPSHQVTQMGQEVILRCVPISNHLYFYWYRQILGQKVEFLVSFYNNEISEKSEIFDDQFSVERPDGSNFTLKIRSTKLEDSAMYFCASIDEGATNYGYTFGSGTRLTVV.

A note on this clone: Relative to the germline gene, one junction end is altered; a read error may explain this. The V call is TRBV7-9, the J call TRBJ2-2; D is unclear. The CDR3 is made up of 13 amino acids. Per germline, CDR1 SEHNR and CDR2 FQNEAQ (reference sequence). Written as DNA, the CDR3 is TGTGCCAGCAGTCCCCAAAACATCGGGGAGCTGTTTTTT. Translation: CASSPQNIGELFF.